This paragraph reports one T cell receptor (beta chain). Germline values: CDR1 SGHTA, CDR2 FQGTGA. There are 17 residues in the CDR3. Trimming removed 4 bases from V and 3 bases from J; junction bases left unmatched: 10. From the 5' RACE reads, TCRdb called clonotypes with MiXCR, one entry per CDR3 protein. The sample lists 300,000 to 400,000 distinct CDR3 sequences, around an eighth occurring once. The data derive from a study of T-cell memory formation after mild COVID-19. The source material was PBMCs or a T cell subset sorted from them (not recorded which). The chain couples TRBV7-3 to TRBJ2-2; 8 bases match TRBD2. The sequence derives from a man between 18 and 35 years old who had mild COVID-19 (a few samples of this study predate the infection). Cell type and time point are not known. The CDR3 protein is CASSSSPGGVHTGELFF. CDR3 DNA sequence: TGTGCCAGCAGCTCCTCTCCGGGGGGGGTCCACACCGGGGAGCTGTTTTTT.